This T cell receptor (beta chain) was observed in a study of T cells after yellow fever vaccination. Study outcomes and limitations: Contamination of FACS-sorted repertoires by abundant clonotypes from the bulk population could occur.

TCRdb reanalysed the 5' RACE reads using MiXCR and keeps one entry per CDR3 protein. The sample has just over 300,000 distinct CDR3 sequences; around 3.9% are singletons. The CDR3 extends over 14 amino acids. Per the germline V gene, CDR1 is MNHEY and CDR2 is SVGAGI. The V and J ends lost 4 bases and 4 bases respectively, with 11 bases between them. This clonotype was observed a handful of times. The antigen is not known. This sequence originates from a man younger than 35 who received the YFV17D yellow fever vaccine. The input for sequencing was PBMCs, taken on the day of the yellow fever booster vaccination. This chain links TRBV6-5 with TRBJ1-5; possibly TRBD1 for D (5 bases). The CDR3 sequence: CASSLGLLNQPQHF. CDR3 sequence (DNA): TGTGCCAGCAGTTTGGGACTCTTGAATCAGCCCCAGCATTTT.